The sequence of this T cell receptor beta chain was determined in a study of shared clonotypes between healthy human individuals. Produced via immunoSEQ multiplex PCR; TCRdb's table is partial and in-frame only. Of about 1 million clones listed, about 74% were seen once; the top ten hold over 1.3%. Whole-study findings and limits: Relative to their counterparts shared across all four donors, non-shared clonotypes exhibited diminished generation probabilities. For naive CD4 cells, around 5% of clonotypes were shared across a few donors. Clonotype sharing among donors likely depends on sequencing depth.

With 7 bases removed from V and 1 base from J, the gap between germline ends came to 11 bases. Germline values: CDR1 SGHTA, CDR2 FQGNSA. CDR3 length: 14 amino acids. Participating donors were healthy, HIV-negative adults free of recent acute infections or vaccinations. To note about this clone: The antigen is undetermined.

Sequenced input: memory CD4+ T cells sorted from blood. Described subset: CD45RA-negative fraction. The clonotype comes from a man aged 18 to 29 in good health. The chain carries TRBV7-2 and TRBJ2-1; TRBD2 is a possible D gene (5 bases). The CDR3 DNA reads as TGTGCCAGCAATGAGGGCTCTTCCTACAATGAGCAGTTCTTC. Amino acid sequence: CASNEGSSYNEQFF.